Listed here is a single TCR beta chain. The antigen is not known. The CDR3 spans 13 residues. With 1 base removed from V and 10 bases from J, the gap between germline ends came to 13 bases. CDR1 and CDR2 (germline): SGHTA, FQGNSA. This sample stems from a study of T cell repertoires in ileal Crohn's disease. Findings and limits, study-wide: All patients with clonality above 26.8% had endoscopic recurrence.

Sequenced by immunoSEQ multiplex PCR; TCRdb stores in-frame clones only, minus some. This sample has 8,500 to 14,000 clones, with roughly 76% found just once. This TCR was recovered from an adult with Crohn's disease. This chain uses TRBV7-2 with TRBJ1-2; D is possibly TRBD1 (6 bases). Sequences were obtained from ileal tissue. The chain's CDR3 is CASSLEQGVDYTF. The CDR3, as DNA: TGTGCCAGCAGCTTAGAACAGGGTGTAGACTACACCTTC. Combining the CDR3 with reference TRBV7-2 and TRBJ1-2 gives the whole variable domain GAGVSQSPSNKVTEKGKDVELRCDPISGHTALYWYRQSLGQGLEFLIYFQGNSAPDKSGLPSDRFSAERTGGSVSTLTIQRTQQEDSAVYLCASSLEQGVDYTFGSGTRLTVV.